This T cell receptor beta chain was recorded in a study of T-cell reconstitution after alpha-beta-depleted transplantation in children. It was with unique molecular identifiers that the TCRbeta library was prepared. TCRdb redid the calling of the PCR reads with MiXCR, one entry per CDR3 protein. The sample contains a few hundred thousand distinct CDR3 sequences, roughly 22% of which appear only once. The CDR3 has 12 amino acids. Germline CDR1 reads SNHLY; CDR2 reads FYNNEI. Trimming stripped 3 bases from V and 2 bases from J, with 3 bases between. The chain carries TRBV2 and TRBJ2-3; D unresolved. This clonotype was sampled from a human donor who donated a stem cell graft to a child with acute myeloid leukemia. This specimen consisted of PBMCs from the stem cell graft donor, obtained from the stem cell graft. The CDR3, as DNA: TGTGCCAGCAGTGACTACACAGATACGCAGTATTTT. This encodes CASSDYTDTQYF.